This T cell receptor (beta chain) was profiled in a study of T cell clonotyping in hematopoietic cell transplantation. Using immunoSEQ multiplex PCR, the repertoire was profiled, and TCRdb retains in-frame clones only, with some absent. The sample consists of 4,400 or so clones, over 75% of them appearing once. Blood collection times were about day -28 and days 30, 100, 180 posttransplant. Trimming at V came to 5 bases and at J to 1 base, leaving 5 bases not matched to a gene. The germline V gene encodes CDR1 WSHSY and CDR2 SAAADI. The CDR3 has 14 amino acids. The sequenced sample was peripheral blood mononuclear cells, obtained 100 days after allogeneic stem cell transplant. The chain uses TRBV10-2 and TRBJ2-7; 7 nucleotides line up with TRBD2. The TCR comes from a male patient aged 50 to 60 who had an allogeneic stem cell transplant from an unrelated donor, so the T cells may come from the graft donor. Some clones in this sample may be carry-over from other donors' samples. CDR3 bases: TGCGCCAGCAGTTTCAGGACTAGGTCCTACGAGCAGTACTTC. Translated: CASSFRTRSYEQYF.